The 17 T cell receptor beta chains below come from one sample, sequenced in a study of post-analysis software for immune sequencing data. Study findings and constraints: Relative to controls, patients had five TRBV segments at higher frequency, with TRBV5-6, TRBV5-1 and TRBV20-1 among these.

Every TCR beta cDNA library bore unique molecular identifiers. TCRdb used MiXCR to reprocess the PCR reads, holding one entry per CDR3 protein. The sample has 450,000 or so distinct CDR3 sequences; roughly 45% are singletons. The antigens these receptors bind are not known. Sequencing used blood. Receptors originate from a girl aged 10 to 17 with multiple sclerosis.

The V gene is TRBV19, the J gene TRBJ2-5, with D possibly being TRBD1 (6 bases). V lost 3 bases to trimming and J lost 0 bases, with 17 bases between them. This CDR3 is built from 17 residues. CDR1 is LNHDA and CDR2 is SQIVND in the germline V gene (reference sequence). Written as DNA, the CDR3 is TGTGCCAGTAGTATGGTCATCATTGGGGGCCACCAAGAGACCCAGTACTTC. Translating it yields CASSMVIIGGHQETQYF.

This clonotype was observed a single time. The genes are TRBV28 and TRBJ2-1; 10 bases line up with TRBD2. Germline lookup yields CDR1 MDHEN and CDR2 SYDVKM. This CDR3 contains 15 residues. Unmatched junction bases numbered 5, after V lost 4 bases and J lost 5 bases. CDR3 residues: CASSSGLARNNEQFF. The CDR3 DNA reads TGTGCCAGCAGTTCGGGACTAGCGAGAAACAATGAGCAGTTCTTC.

The chain combines TRBV12-3 or TRBV12-4 with TRBJ2-1; 8 nucleotides agree with TRBD2. V lost 5 bases and J lost 6; bases outside the gene matches: 9. The CDR3 loop spans 15 amino acids. CDR3 sequence reads: CASSPEGLGSNEQFF. As DNA, the CDR3 is TGTGCCAGCAGTCCCGAGGGACTAGGATCCAATGAGCAGTTCTTC.

The chain employs TRBV7-9 and TRBJ1-1, with 8 positions matching TRBD1. The ends lost 8 bases at V and 5 bases at J; junction bases unmatched: 13. The CDR3 has 15 residues. Germline V gene data show CDR1 as SEHNR and CDR2 as FQNEAQ (reference sequence). The chain's CDR3 is CASGRDRKSWTEAFF. CDR3 nucleotides: TGTGCCAGCGGCCGGGACAGGAAGTCGTGGACTGAAGCTTTCTTT.

This clonotype was picked up a small number of times. V gene TRBV10-3 combines with J gene TRBJ2-7, with 7 nucleotides matching TRBD1. Unmatched junction bases numbered 4, after V lost 4 bases and J lost 7 bases. CDR3 length: 12 amino acids. The germline V gene has CDR1 ENHRY and CDR2 SYGVKD. This CDR3 reads CAISVTGEEQYF. CDR3 DNA: TGTGCCATCAGTGTCACAGGGGAGGAGCAGTACTTC.

For this clonotype: A single base separates this from a much larger clone, so it may be a read error. The chain recombines TRBV12-3 or TRBV12-4 with TRBJ2-7; maybe TRBD2 (6 bases). TRBJ2-5 explains the end of the DNA better; the J call may be wrong. This CDR3 has 13 amino acids. The CDR3 DNA reads as TGTGCCAGCAGTTTGGGAGTCGGGGGGACCCAGTACTTC. This sequence encodes CASSLGVGGTQYF.

The table lists this clonotype with a few counts. The chain employs TRBV20-1 and TRBJ2-1; 12 nucleotides line up with TRBD2. V lost 0 bases and J lost 7; bases outside the gene matches: 13. Germline CDR1 DFQATT, CDR2 SNEGSKA (reference sequence). The CDR3 runs to 18 residues. The CDR3 loop reads CSARDKSPSGRAENEQFF. The CDR3 nucleotides read TGCAGTGCTAGAGATAAGTCGCCTAGCGGGAGGGCCGAGAATGAGCAGTTCTTC.

This clonotype was seen a few times. The chain employs TRBV11-2 and TRBJ2-3, with D perhaps assigned TRBD1 or TRBD2 (5 bases each). The CDR3 runs 15 residues. The germline gives CDR1 SGHAT, CDR2 FQNNGV. V lost 3 bases and J 4 bases, leaving 14 bases between the germline ends. This CDR3 reads CASSFAGTEADTQYF. In nucleotides, the CDR3 is TGTGCCAGCAGCTTCGCCGGGACCGAGGCAGATACGCAGTATTTT.

This clonotype was seen a few times. V usage is TRBV29-1 and J usage is TRBJ2-7; D is unclear. The CDR3 is 13 residues long. V was cut by 4 bases and J by 8 bases, with 18 bases left in between. In germline, CDR1 is SQVTM, CDR2 ANQGSEA. CDR3 nucleotide sequence: TGCAGCGTTGCAGAAGTTGGATCTACGAAGCAGTACTTC. Translation gives CSVAEVGSTKQYF.

The gene calls are TRBV12-3 or TRBV12-4 and TRBJ1-2, with D possibly TRBD1 on 6 matching bases. V was clipped by 6 bases and J by 8 bases, with 19 bases between them. This CDR3 comprises 14 residues. The chain's CDR3 is CASSPDSWTVGYTF. CDR3 nucleotide sequence: TGTGCCAGCAGCCCCGATTCTTGGACAGTAGGCTACACCTTC.

The chain combines TRBV14 with TRBJ1-2, with a possible D match to TRBD1 (5 bases). The CDR3 length is 15 residues. CDR1 and CDR2 from the germline V gene are SGHDN and FVKESK. With 1 base removed from V and 5 bases from J, the gap between germline ends came to 14 bases. CDR3 sequence (DNA): TGTGCCAGCAGCCAAGCGTCTGGACATATGTATGGCTACACCTTC. Amino acids: CASSQASGHMYGYTF.

The V call is TRBV7-2, the J call TRBJ2-7; D unclear. CDR3 length: 13 amino acids. Trimming removed 6 bases at V and 0 bases at J, with 9 bases between. Germline V lookup: CDR1 SGHTA, CDR2 FQGNSA. The CDR3 here is CASRPEASYEQYF. The CDR3 DNA is TGTGCCAGCAGACCCGAGGCCTCCTACGAGCAGTACTTC.

This clonotype showed up just a few times. The V and J genes are TRBV7-9 and TRBJ1-5; 7 bases fit TRBD1. This CDR3 is 16 amino acids long. The ends lost 2 bases at V and 0 bases at J; junction bases unmatched: 4. Germline loops: CDR1 SEHNR, CDR2 FQNEAQ (reference sequence). In DNA, the CDR3 is TGTGCCAGCAGCTTAAACAGGGGCAATAGCAATCAGCCCCAGCATTTT. Translated: CASSLNRGNSNQPQHF. Filled out from reference TRBV7-9 and TRBJ1-5, the complete variable domain reads DTGVSQNPRHKITKRGQNVTFRCDPISEHNRLYWYRQTLGQGPEFLTYFQNEAQLEKSRLLSDRFSAERPKGSFSTLEIQRTEQGDSAMYLCASSLNRGNSNQPQHFGDGTRLSIL.

This clonotype was observed a few times. V usage is TRBV20-1 and J usage is TRBJ2-1, with 7 nucleotides matching TRBD2. Germline CDR1 DFQATT, CDR2 SNEGSKA (reference sequence). V was pared by 0 bases and J by 8 bases, with 10 bases of the junction left unmatched. This CDR3 contains 15 residues. The CDR3 DNA reads TGCAGTGCTAGAGATTGGGCGGGAGCCGGGGATGAGCAGTTCTTC. Protein sequence: CSARDWAGAGDEQFF.

The chain combines TRBV6-5 with TRBJ2-3; TRBD2 matches 12 bases. The CDR3 sequence is 16 residues long. After removal of 6 bases from V and 2 bases from J, the junction contained 6 bases not matched to a gene. Germline CDR1 is MNHEY and CDR2 is SVGAGI. The CDR3, as DNA: TGTGCCAGCAGCCCCGGGACTAGCGGGCCCACAGATACGCAGTATTTT. Translated: CASSPGTSGPTDTQYF.

This sequence joins TRBV7-2 and TRBJ1-4; no clear D gene. V lost 4 bases to trimming and J lost 8 bases, with 11 bases between them. From germline, CDR1 is SGHTA and CDR2 FQGNSA. The CDR3 runs to 13 residues. The CDR3: CASSSKIREKLFF. In DNA, the CDR3 is TGTGCCAGCAGCTCAAAGATTAGGGAAAAACTGTTTTTT.

There are a few counts of this clonotype. The chain combines TRBV29-1 with TRBJ2-7; 7 bases are a match to TRBD2. The CDR3 is 16 residues long. Germline-derived CDR1 and CDR2 are SQVTM and ANQGSEA. Germline trimming cut 3 bases from V and 0 bases from J; bases unmatched to any gene: 11. The CDR3 sequence is CSVEETSAGISYEQYF. DNA of the CDR3: TGCAGCGTTGAGGAAACTTCAGCGGGAATCTCCTACGAGCAGTACTTC.